These 23 T cell receptor beta chains came from one sample sequenced in a study of shared clonotypes between healthy human individuals. This table comes from immunoSEQ multiplex PCR, and its TCRdb copy is limited to in-frame clones, with some not included. The sample has about 1,800,000 clones; approximately 95% are singletons. Naive CD8 populations comprised CD45RO-negative cells positively selected for CCR7, excluding terminally differentiated effector memory CD45RA+ cells. Sequenced: naive CD8+ T cells sorted from blood. Receptors originate from a man aged 18-30 years in good health.

This chain links TRBV7-9 with TRBJ1-4, with 9 bases aligning to TRBD1. Germline assignment: CDR1 SEHNR and CDR2 FQNEAQ (reference sequence). Trimming cost V 4 bases and J 5 bases; bases outside gene matches: 8. The CDR3 consists of 16 residues. CDR3 loop: CASSSAGQGLNEKLFF. The CDR3 coding sequence is TGTGCCAGCAGCTCGGCAGGACAGGGGCTAAATGAAAAACTGTTTTTT.

The rearrangement uses TRBV4-1 and TRBJ2-1, with D perhaps TRBD2 (6 bases). The germline V and J ends were trimmed by 1 base and 8 bases, with 12 bases remaining between them. In germline, CDR1 is MGHRA, CDR2 YSYEKL. The CDR3 has 14 residues. The CDR3 sequence: CASSQGPGLYEQFF. CDR3 nucleotide sequence: TGCGCCAGCAGCCAAGGCCCGGGACTTTATGAGCAGTTCTTC.

The chain carries TRBV5-6 and TRBJ1-3, with D possibly matching TRBD1 (6 bases). The CDR3 length is 15 residues. CDR1 is SGHDT and CDR2 is YYEEEE in the germline V gene. Trimming removed 3 bases at V and 0 bases at J, with 10 bases between. The CDR3 region is CASSSGTLSGNTIYF. DNA for the CDR3: TGTGCCAGCAGCTCGGGGACACTCTCTGGAAACACCATATATTTT.

The gene calls are TRBV28 and TRBJ1-1; 7 nucleotides align to TRBD1. Unmatched junction bases numbered 6, after V lost 5 bases and J lost 0 bases. The V gene's germline CDR1 is MDHEN and CDR2 SYDVKM. CDR3 length equals 15 residues. The CDR3 reads CASSDSGTVNTEAFF. CDR3 DNA sequence: TGTGCCAGCAGTGACTCCGGGACAGTGAACACTGAAGCTTTCTTT.

This chain links TRBV27 with TRBJ2-1; 7 bases match TRBD2. V lost 6 bases to trimming and J lost 0 bases; unmatched junction nucleotides: 23. Germline-derived CDR1 and CDR2 are MNHEY and SMNVEV (reference sequence). The CDR3 consists of 21 residues. The CDR3 reads CASRNLMIAGEGTGSYNEQFF. The CDR3 bases are TGTGCCAGCAGAAATCTAATGATTGCGGGAGAAGGAACGGGCTCCTACAATGAGCAGTTCTTC.

The V call is TRBV5-6, the J call TRBJ2-1, with D maybe TRBD1 (5 bases). The CDR3 spans 16 residues. Germline lookup yields CDR1 SGHDT and CDR2 YYEEEE. Trimming left V 1 base short and J 0 bases short, with 11 bases between. The CDR3 nucleotides read TGTGCCAGCAGCTTGTCTCAGGGTTTCTCCTACAATGAGCAGTTCTTC. Translation gives CASSLSQGFSYNEQFF.

Notes on this clone: The sample contains more than one DNA sequence encoding this CDR3. The gene calls are TRBV7-2 and TRBJ2-7; D unclear. This CDR3 has 14 amino acids. V lost 1 base and J 0 bases, leaving 7 bases between the germline ends. From germline, CDR1 is SGHTA and CDR2 FQGNSA. The CDR3 coding sequence is TGTGCCAGCAGCTTAGGGACGGGCTCCTACGAGCAGTACTTC. It specifies CASSLGTGSYEQYF.

CDR3: CATTDTYGYTF. The CDR3 DNA follows: TGTGCCACCACAGACACCTATGGCTACACCTTC. The chain employs TRBV19 and TRBJ1-2; D is undetermined. V lost 10 bases to trimming and J lost 4 bases, with 10 bases between them. This CDR3 spans 11 amino acids. CDR1 is LNHDA and CDR2 is SQIVND in the germline V gene (reference sequence).

The chain has TRBV4-1 and TRBJ2-3, with a possible D match to TRBD1 (6 bases). The germline CDR1 and CDR2 sequences are MGHRA and YSYEKL. The CDR3 has 14 residues. Trimming removed 1 base at V and 4 bases at J, with 9 bases between. The CDR3 region is CASSQARGSDTQYF. The CDR3 DNA reads TGCGCCAGCAGCCAAGCCAGGGGATCAGATACGCAGTATTTT.

This rearrangement joins TRBV5-1 to TRBJ2-7, with D possibly TRBD2 on 7 matching bases. With 0 bases removed from V and 6 bases from J, the gap between germline ends came to 16 bases. The length of the CDR3 is 15 residues. Looked up from germline, CDR1 is SGHRS and CDR2 is YFSETQ. As DNA, the CDR3 is TGCGCCAGCAGCTTGGCCCGCGGGGGCCCCATCGAGCAGTACTTC. Protein: CASSLARGGPIEQYF.

The chain is built from TRBV18 and TRBJ2-2, with a possible D match to TRBD1 (6 bases). The CDR3 contains 15 residues. Trimming removed 5 bases at V and 2 bases at J, with 12 bases between. Germline assignment: CDR1 KGHSH and CDR2 LQKENI. The CDR3 DNA is TGTGCCAGCTCATATGGGGGCGATAACACCGGGGAGCTGTTTTTT. It yields the protein CASSYGGDNTGELFF.

Remarks on this clone: The same CDR3 arises from other DNA sequences in this sample as well. The chain carries TRBV9 and TRBJ2-3; D gene uncertain. The CDR3 is 14 residues long. With 1 base removed from V and 0 bases from J, the gap between germline ends came to 6 bases. Germline assignment: CDR1 SGDLS and CDR2 YYNGEE. Here the CDR3 reads CASSVSRSTDTQYF. The CDR3 DNA follows: TGTGCCAGCAGCGTATCCAGGAGCACAGATACGCAGTATTTT.

The V and J genes are TRBV6-5 and TRBJ1-3; D is unclear. The germline gives CDR1 MNHEY, CDR2 SVGAGI. V was trimmed by 2 bases and J by 4 bases, leaving 12 bases between them. The CDR3 sequence is 15 residues long. The DNA of the CDR3 is TGTGCCAGCAGTTACGACCGGGCGACAGGAAACACCATATATTTT. It specifies CASSYDRATGNTIYF.

The chain links TRBV10-3 to TRBJ2-3; D is possibly TRBD2 (5 bases). With 2 bases removed from V and 4 bases from J, the gap between germline ends came to 7 bases. Germline V lookup: CDR1 ENHRY, CDR2 SYGVKD. The CDR3 is 13 amino acids. The CDR3 loop is CAISEEGADTQYF. Here the CDR3 DNA reads TGTGCCATCAGTGAGGAGGGAGCAGATACGCAGTATTTT.

Points on this clone: The sample holds other DNA sequences that translate to the same CDR3. V is TRBV11-3 and J is TRBJ2-2; D perhaps matches TRBD2 (6 bases). This CDR3 is built from 16 residues. CDR1 is SGHNT and CDR2 is YENEEA in the germline V gene. Trimming removed 4 bases from V and 0 bases from J, with 12 bases in between. CDR3 DNA sequence: TGTGCCAGCAGCTCCTATAGCGGTACGAACACCGGGGAGCTGTTTTTT. Encoded protein: CASSSYSGTNTGELFF.

This rearrangement joins TRBV6-5 to TRBJ1-5; 10 bases fit TRBD1. CDR3 size: 15 residues. Germline V CDR1 and CDR2: MNHEY, SVGAGI. V lost 8 bases, J lost 5 bases, and 9 bases stayed unmatched. CDR3 sequence: CASSWGQGLDQPQHF. The DNA of the CDR3 is TGTGCCAGCTCCTGGGGACAGGGGCTCGATCAGCCCCAGCATTTT.

V gene TRBV28 combines with J gene TRBJ2-3; either TRBD1 or TRBD2 may supply D (6 bases each). Between the trimmed V and J ends, which lost 5 bases and 0 bases, there was a span of 12 bases. The germline V gene has CDR1 MDHEN and CDR2 SYDVKM. The CDR3 has 15 amino acids. The CDR3 spells CASSPPGASTDTQYF. The CDR3 DNA sequence: TGTGCCAGCAGTCCCCCGGGGGCAAGCACAGATACGCAGTATTTT.

J is TRBJ1-2 and V is TRBV25-1; D unresolved. CDR3 length: 12 amino acids. Germline V gives CDR1 MGHDK, CDR2 SYGVNS. Trimming removed 6 bases from V and 0 bases from J, with 5 bases in between. The CDR3 loop is CASRGPNYGYTF. The CDR3 DNA sequence: TGTGCCAGCAGAGGCCCTAACTATGGCTACACCTTC.

As to this clone: The sample contains more than one DNA sequence encoding this CDR3. The rearrangement links TRBV19 to TRBJ2-1, with D unclear. Trimming shortened V by 0 bases and J by 4 bases, and 4 bases separated the two germline ends. Germline assignment: CDR1 LNHDA and CDR2 SQIVND (reference sequence). The CDR3 totals 13 residues. CDR3 DNA sequence: TGTGCCAGTAGTATAGACACTTACAATGAGCAGTTCTTC. The encoded protein is CASSIDTYNEQFF.

This sequence joins TRBV6-1 and TRBJ2-5; 7 bases are a match to TRBD1. The CDR3 is 13 amino acids. The junction had 8 bases not matched to a gene; V was cut back by 8 bases and J by 5 bases. Germline CDR1 and CDR2: MNHNS and SASEGT. Written as DNA, the CDR3 is TGTGCCAGCGGGACAGAGGTTGGGGAGACCCAGTACTTC. Protein: CASGTEVGETQYF.

The chain employs TRBV5-4 and TRBJ2-7; possible D gene TRBD1, 6 bases. The V end lost 3 bases, the J end lost 2 bases, and 9 bases lay between the germline ends. CDR1 is SGHNT, CDR2 YYREEE, per germline (reference sequence). CDR3 length: 13 residues. As DNA, the CDR3 is TGTGCCAGCAGCTCAGACAGGACCTACGAGCAGTACTTC. Translation gives CASSSDRTYEQYF.

The chain recombines TRBV9 with TRBJ1-3; tentatively, D is TRBD1 (5 bases). The CDR3 has 15 residues. Germline lookup yields CDR1 SGDLS and CDR2 YYNGEE. Deletions cut 5 bases from V and 0 bases from J, with 12 bases between. The CDR3 DNA reads as TGTGCCAGCAGTCCCCAGGGAACCTCTGGAAACACCATATATTTT. It yields the protein CASSPQGTSGNTIYF.

V and J are TRBV2 and TRBJ2-7; 7 bases match TRBD1. The CDR3 is 14 amino acids. Per germline, CDR1 SNHLY and CDR2 FYNNEI. J lost 6 bases, V lost 11 bases, and 16 bases had no gene match. DNA of the CDR3: TGTGCCTCGTCTGGGAACAGGGGAGTTGGCGAGCAGTACTTC. It codes for CASSGNRGVGEQYF.